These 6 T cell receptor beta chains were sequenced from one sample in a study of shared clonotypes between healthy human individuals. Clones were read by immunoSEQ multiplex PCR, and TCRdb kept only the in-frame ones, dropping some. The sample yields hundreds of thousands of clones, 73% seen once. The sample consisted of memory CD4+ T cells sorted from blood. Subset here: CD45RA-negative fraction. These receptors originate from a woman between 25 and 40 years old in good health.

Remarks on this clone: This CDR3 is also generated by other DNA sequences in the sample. In DNA form, the CDR3 reads TGTGCCAGCAGTGAACGAAACACTGAAGCTTTCTTT. Translation: CASSERNTEAFF. This chain connects TRBV6-1 to TRBJ1-1, with D unresolved. With 2 bases removed from V and 2 bases from J, the gap between germline ends came to 3 bases. CDR1 and CDR2 from the germline V gene are MNHNS and SASEGT. The CDR3 has 12 amino acids.

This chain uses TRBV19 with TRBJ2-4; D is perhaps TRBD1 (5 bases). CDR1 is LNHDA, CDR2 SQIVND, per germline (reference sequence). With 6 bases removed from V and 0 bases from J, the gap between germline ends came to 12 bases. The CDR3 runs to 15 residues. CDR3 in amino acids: CASSLGLVAKNIQYF. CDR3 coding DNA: TGTGCCAGTAGCCTGGGGCTGGTAGCCAAAAACATTCAGTACTTC. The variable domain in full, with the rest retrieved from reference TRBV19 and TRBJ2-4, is DGGITQSPKYLFRKEGQNVTLSCEQNLNHDAMYWYRQDPGQGLRLIYYSQIVNDFQKGDIAEGYSVSREKKESFPLTVTSAQKNPTAFYLCASSLGLVAKNIQYFGAGTRLSVL.

CDR3 nucleotides: TGTGCCACCGGAACCGGAGGGGACTACGAGCAGTACTTC. It codes for CATGTGGDYEQYF. The rearrangement joins TRBV5-4 to TRBJ2-7, with D possibly TRBD2 on 6 matching bases. This CDR3 spans 13 amino acids. Trimming removed 9 bases from V and 3 bases from J, with 16 bases in between. Per the germline V gene, CDR1 is SGHNT and CDR2 is YYREEE (reference sequence).

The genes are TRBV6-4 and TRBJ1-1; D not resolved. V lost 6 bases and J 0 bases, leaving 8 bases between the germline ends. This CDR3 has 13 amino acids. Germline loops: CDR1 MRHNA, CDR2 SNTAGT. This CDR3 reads CASSLRLNTEAFF. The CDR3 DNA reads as TGTGCCAGCAGCCTCCGACTGAACACTGAAGCTTTCTTT.

CDR3 sequence: CASSLVFAAGGTYEQYF. The CDR3 DNA is TGTGCCAGCAGCTTAGTGTTTGCAGCGGGAGGGACCTACGAGCAGTACTTC. The chain uses TRBV7-2 and TRBJ2-7; 10 positions agree with TRBD2. CDR1 is SGHTA, CDR2 FQGNSA, per germline. The CDR3 sequence is 17 residues long. Trimming at V came to 1 base and at J to 2 bases, leaving 8 bases not matched to a gene.

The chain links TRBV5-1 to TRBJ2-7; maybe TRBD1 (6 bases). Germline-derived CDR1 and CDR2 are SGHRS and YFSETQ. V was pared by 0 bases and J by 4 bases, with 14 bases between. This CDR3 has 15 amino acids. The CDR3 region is CASSLAAGALYEQYF. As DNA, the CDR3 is TGCGCCAGCAGCTTGGCGGCAGGGGCCCTATACGAGCAGTACTTC. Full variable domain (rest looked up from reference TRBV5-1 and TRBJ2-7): KAGVTQTPRYLIKTRGQQVTLSCSPISGHRSVSWYQQTPGQGLQFLFEYFSETQRNKGNFPGRFSGRQFSNSRSEMNVSTLELGDSALYLCASSLAAGALYEQYFGPGTRLTVT.